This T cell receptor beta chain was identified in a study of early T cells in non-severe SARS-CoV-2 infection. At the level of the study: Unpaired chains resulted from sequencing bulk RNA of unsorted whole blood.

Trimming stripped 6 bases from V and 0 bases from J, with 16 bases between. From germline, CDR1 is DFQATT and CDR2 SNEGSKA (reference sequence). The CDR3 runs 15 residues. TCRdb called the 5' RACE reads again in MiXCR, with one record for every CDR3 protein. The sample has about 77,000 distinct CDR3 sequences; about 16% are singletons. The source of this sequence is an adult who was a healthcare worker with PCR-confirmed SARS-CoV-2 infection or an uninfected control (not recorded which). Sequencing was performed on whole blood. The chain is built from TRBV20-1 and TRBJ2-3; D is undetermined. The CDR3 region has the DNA TGCAGTGCCACCAGTCGCGCCATAAGCACAGATACGCAGTATTTT. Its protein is CSATSRAISTDTQYF.